Below, 27 T cell receptor beta chains from the same sample are listed, as sequenced in a study of response to subunit inactivated influenza vaccine. TCRdb reprocessed the RT-PCR reads with MiXCR, giving one entry per CDR3 protein. The profile shows about 620,000 distinct CDR3 sequences, about 11% of them singletons. This sample also appeared in a second study, on T cells expressing NK-cell markers. That publication notes: Template switching by 5'RACE with UMIs generated the TCR beta cDNA.

The sequences come from PBMCs from blood, collected on the day of vaccination. Receptors were obtained from a middle-aged man who received an inactivated influenza vaccine.

The J gene is TRBJ2-1, the V gene TRBV6-1, with TRBD2 matching 8 bases. The CDR3 sequence is 14 residues long. With 6 bases clipped from V and 4 bases from J, the junction kept 5 bases outside the gene matches. Germline V gives CDR1 MNHNS, CDR2 SASEGT. CDR3 sequence: CASRKAGAYNEQFF. CDR3 nucleotides: TGTGCCAGCAGAAAAGCGGGAGCGTACAATGAGCAGTTCTTC.

This clonotype came up a few times. This rearrangement joins TRBV7-2 to TRBJ1-2; D is possibly TRBD1 (6 bases). The CDR3 runs to 15 residues. The germline V gene encodes CDR1 SGHTA and CDR2 FQGNSA. The V end was cut by 0 bases, the J end by 0 bases, with 8 bases between. CDR3 amino acids: CASSLARTANYGYTF. CDR3 nucleotide sequence: TGTGCCAGCAGCTTAGCACGGACAGCTAACTATGGCTACACCTTC.

This clonotype occurred a few times. The rearrangement uses TRBV28 and TRBJ1-6; D not certain. The CDR3 covers 17 residues. The V gene's germline CDR1 is MDHEN and CDR2 SYDVKM. Trimming left V 6 bases short and J 0 bases short, with 15 bases between. The CDR3 bases are TGTGCCAGCAGGGCGGGGAGTTCGAGCTCCTATAATTCACCCCTCCACTTT. Amino acids: CASRAGSSSSYNSPLHF.

The V and J genes are TRBV20-1 and TRBJ2-3; TRBD2 is a possible D gene (5 bases). The CDR3 spans 14 residues. Trimming took off 8 bases at V and 0 bases at J, with 15 bases between the two ends. Looked up from germline, CDR1 is DFQATT and CDR2 is SNEGSKA (reference sequence). The CDR3 region is CSTTGRGSTDTQYF. DNA of the CDR3: TGCAGTACGACCGGGCGAGGGAGCACAGATACGCAGTATTTT.

The chain uses TRBV20-1 and TRBJ2-3, with 10 bases matching TRBD2. With V trimmed by 3 bases and J by 2 bases, 5 bases remained unmatched. Germline assignment: CDR1 DFQATT and CDR2 SNEGSKA (reference sequence). The CDR3 length is 15 residues. The CDR3 region is CSARNSGGLTDTQYF. The CDR3 nucleotides read TGCAGTGCTAGGAATAGCGGGGGGCTCACAGATACGCAGTATTTT.

The chain uses TRBV24-1 and TRBJ2-1, with D possibly matching TRBD1 (6 bases). The CDR3 sequence is 16 residues long. The V gene's germline CDR1 is KGHDR and CDR2 SFDVKD. Trimming cost V 3 bases and J 8 bases, with 19 bases left between them. CDR3 in amino acids: CATSDPTGLRMDEQFF. The CDR3 DNA sequence: TGTGCCACCAGTGATCCAACAGGGTTAAGGATGGATGAGCAGTTCTTC.

This clonotype turned up a few times. The chain joins TRBV2 to TRBJ2-1; 10 bases are shared with TRBD2. The CDR3 loop spans 15 amino acids. V lost 4 bases and J lost 9; bases outside the gene matches: 9. Germline CDR1 and CDR2: SNHLY and FYNNEI. CDR3 amino acids: CASSVPQREGIEQFF. The DNA of the CDR3 is TGTGCCAGCAGTGTCCCTCAGCGGGAGGGGATTGAGCAGTTCTTC.

The J gene is TRBJ2-2, the V gene TRBV20-1; D possibly corresponds to TRBD2 (5 bases). The CDR3 spans 13 residues. From germline, CDR1 is DFQATT and CDR2 SNEGSKA (reference sequence). The ends were cut back, 3 bases at V and 6 bases at J, with 11 bases in the middle. The CDR3 loop is CSARRTRAGELFF. CDR3 DNA: TGCAGTGCTAGGAGGACGAGGGCCGGGGAGCTGTTTTTT.

This clonotype was observed a few times. V usage is TRBV7-3 and J usage is TRBJ2-4, with 10 bases fitting TRBD2. The CDR3 length is 18 residues. V lost 1 base to trimming and J lost 4 bases; unmatched junction nucleotides: 10. The germline V gene encodes CDR1 SGHTA and CDR2 FQGTGA. The CDR3 protein is CASSLMASGSKTKNIQYF. CDR3 nucleotides: TGTGCCAGCAGCTTAATGGCTAGCGGGAGTAAGACAAAAAACATTCAGTACTTC.

This clonotype has just a few counts. This chain connects TRBV29-1 to TRBJ2-3; D remains ambiguous. The CDR3 has 14 residues. Germline CDR1 and CDR2: SQVTM and ANQGSEA. The V gene lost 3 bases and the J gene lost 1 base, with 11 bases spanning the gap. CDR3 coding DNA: TGCAGCGTTGAGCTACTGGTTGGCACAGATACGCAGTATTTT. Translation: CSVELLVGTDTQYF.

This sequence joins TRBV28 and TRBJ2-1; 8 nucleotides agree with TRBD2. V was clipped by 1 base and J by 8 bases; unmatched bases: 7. Germline CDR1 MDHEN, CDR2 SYDVKM. The length of the CDR3 is 15 residues. The CDR3 sequence is CASSLLPGGKYEQFF. CDR3 nucleotide sequence: TGTGCCAGCAGTTTATTGCCGGGAGGGAAGTATGAGCAGTTCTTC.

This clonotype appeared a few times. J is TRBJ2-3 and V is TRBV29-1; no definite D call. The CDR3 is made up of 14 amino acids. Looked up from germline, CDR1 is SQVTM and CDR2 is ANQGSEA. The V and J ends lost 8 bases and 0 bases respectively, with 15 bases between them. Here the CDR3 DNA reads TGCAGCACAGACACGGACCTTAGCACAGATACGCAGTATTTT. Encoded protein: CSTDTDLSTDTQYF.

Remarks on this clonotype: This sequence may be a read error, since a much larger clone differs from it by one base. The CDR3 DNA follows: TGTGCCAGCAGTTCCACCACCGGGGAGCTGTTTTTT. It is translated as CASSSTTGELFF. The chain has TRBV27 and TRBJ2-2; no clear D gene. Germline V gene sequence: CDR1 MNHEY, CDR2 SMNVEV (reference sequence). The CDR3 runs 12 residues. The V end lost 4 bases, the J end lost 4 bases, and 4 bases lay between the germline ends.

This clonotype has only a few counts. This chain links TRBV9 with TRBJ2-7; D is possibly TRBD1 or TRBD2 (6 bases each). Trimming removed 4 bases from V and 6 bases from J, with 17 bases in between. Germline CDR1 is SGDLS and CDR2 is YYNGEE. The CDR3 consists of 14 residues. This CDR3 is CASSPGAGRSEQYF. The CDR3 DNA is TGTGCCAGCAGCCCGGGGGCAGGGAGAAGCGAGCAGTACTTC.

This clonotype came up a few times. CDR3 DNA: TGTGCCAGCAGCCAAGATAGTAGCAGGGCAAACGTTGAGCGAGAAAAACTGTTTTTT. Translated: CASSQDSSRANVEREKLFF. The rearrangement uses TRBV3-1 and TRBJ1-4; a weak D match, TRBD1 (5 bases). CDR1 LGHDT and CDR2 YNNKEL come from the germline V gene (reference sequence). V was shortened by 0 bases and J by 8 bases, with 25 bases between the two germline ends. This CDR3 has 19 residues. The full variable domain, in which reference TRBV3-1 and TRBJ1-4 provide the parts outside the CDR3, is DTAVSQTPKYLVTQMGNDKSIKCEQNLGHDTMYWYKQDSKKFLKIMFSYNNKELIINETVPNRFSPKSPDKAHLNLHINSLELGDSAVYFCASSQDSSRANVEREKLFFGSGTQLSVL.

This clonotype has at least ten counts. This rearrangement joins TRBV7-2 to TRBJ2-1, with 11 bases matching TRBD2. The CDR3 has 15 residues. Trimming took 4 bases from V and 7 from J; bases not matched to a gene: 6. CDR1 SGHTA and CDR2 FQGNSA come from the germline V gene. The DNA for the CDR3 is TGTGCCAGCAGCTCCTTAGCGGGAGGGTCAAATGAGCAGTTCTTC. As protein: CASSSLAGGSNEQFF. The variable domain in full, with the rest retrieved from reference TRBV7-2 and TRBJ2-1, is GAGVSQSPSNKVTEKGKDVELRCDPISGHTALYWYRQSLGQGLEFLIYFQGNSAPDKSGLPSDRFSAERTGGSVSTLTIQRTQQEDSAVYLCASSSLAGGSNEQFFGPGTRLTVL.

This clonotype was seen only a few times. This chain joins TRBV20-1 and TRBJ1-6; maybe TRBD1 (5 bases). The V gene's germline CDR1 is DFQATT and CDR2 SNEGSKA (reference sequence). V lost 6 bases, J lost 9 bases, and 15 bases lay in between. The CDR3 totals 13 residues. CDR3 DNA sequence: TGCAGTGCGACCCAGGGTCTAGGTTCACCCCTCCACTTT. Its protein is CSATQGLGSPLHF.

The J gene is TRBJ2-3, the V gene TRBV11-3; D might be TRBD1 or TRBD2, each matching 5 bases. CDR1 and CDR2 (germline): SGHNT, YENEEA. With 5 bases removed from V and 8 bases from J, the gap between germline ends came to 11 bases. The CDR3 is 12 residues long. CDR3 DNA sequence: TGTGCCAGCAGCGCCTCCGGGACTACGCAGTATTTT. Protein sequence: CASSASGTTQYF.

The V call is TRBV18, the J call TRBJ2-2; 7 bases agree with TRBD1. V gave up 6 bases and J gave up 9 bases; unmatched junction bases: 13. There are 15 residues in the CDR3. Looked up from germline, CDR1 is KGHSH and CDR2 is LQKENI. The CDR3 reads CASSHGTGAARELFF. CDR3 sequence (DNA): TGTGCCAGCTCGCATGGCACAGGGGCGGCTCGGGAGCTGTTTTTT. The full variable domain, with the rest looked up from reference TRBV18 and TRBJ2-2, is NAGVMQNPRHLVRRRGQEARLRCSPMKGHSHVYWYRQLPEEGLKFMVYLQKENIIDESGMPKERFSAEFPKEGPSILRIQQVVRGDSAAYFCASSHGTGAARELFFGEGSRLTVL.

The J gene is TRBJ2-5, the V gene TRBV5-1; D is possibly TRBD1 or TRBD2 (5 bases each). The CDR3 has 13 amino acids. CDR1 is SGHRS and CDR2 is YFSETQ in the germline V gene. Trimming removed 2 bases at V and 6 bases at J, with 11 bases between. Here the CDR3 reads CASSFGGKQTQYF. DNA for the CDR3: TGCGCCAGCAGCTTTGGGGGTAAACAGACCCAGTACTTC.

This chain connects TRBV5-1 to TRBJ2-1; 11 nucleotides line up with TRBD2. CDR1 and CDR2 from the germline V gene are SGHRS and YFSETQ. This CDR3 has 15 residues. V dropped 5 bases and J dropped 5; count of bases not matched to a gene: 6. The CDR3 spells CASRAIAGGNNEQFF. As DNA, the CDR3 is TGCGCCAGCAGAGCGATAGCGGGGGGGAACAATGAGCAGTTCTTC.

This clonotype was seen a handful of times. CDR3 DNA sequence: TGTGCCACCAGCACGGACGGACCCAGCTATGGCTACACCTTC. Translation: CATSTDGPSYGYTF. The chain couples TRBV15 to TRBJ1-2; D call uncertain. This CDR3 region has 14 residues. Germline CDR1 LNHNV, CDR2 YYDKDF (reference sequence). The V and J ends lost 4 bases and 4 bases respectively, with 13 bases between them.

This chain links TRBV5-1 with TRBJ2-5; D is perhaps TRBD1 (6 bases). This CDR3 comprises 14 residues. CDR1 is SGHRS, CDR2 YFSETQ, per germline. Trimming took off 2 bases at V and 3 bases at J, with 11 bases between the two ends. The chain's CDR3 is CASSLQGAKETQYF. In nucleotides, the CDR3 is TGCGCCAGCAGCTTACAGGGAGCCAAAGAGACCCAGTACTTC.

A few counts support this clonotype. The chain has TRBV6-5 and TRBJ1-4; maybe TRBD1 (5 bases). V shed 2 bases and J shed 2 bases, with 9 bases lying between them. This CDR3 is built from 15 residues. Looked up from germline, CDR1 is MNHEY and CDR2 is SVGAGI. The CDR3 loop is CASSYAGSTNEKLFF. DNA for the CDR3: TGTGCCAGCAGTTACGCAGGGTCGACTAATGAAAAACTGTTTTTT.

The table lists this clonotype with a few counts. The V call is TRBV20-1, the J call TRBJ2-1; 11 positions agree with TRBD1. J gave up 6 bases and V 6 bases, and 7 bases lay outside the gene matches. The CDR3 has 14 amino acids. The germline gives CDR1 DFQATT, CDR2 SNEGSKA (reference sequence). The chain's CDR3 is CSARRTGGRNEQFF. CDR3 bases: TGCAGTGCCCGAAGGACAGGGGGCCGCAATGAGCAGTTCTTC.

V usage is TRBV12-3 or TRBV12-4 and J usage is TRBJ2-5; TRBD1 might be the D (6 bases). The CDR3 length is 14 residues. V shed 5 bases and J shed 1 base, with 11 bases lying between them. CDR3 nucleotides: TGTGCCAGCAGTCGATGGACAGCCCAAGAGACCCAGTACTTC. This encodes CASSRWTAQETQYF.

The chain recombines TRBV15 with TRBJ2-7; D unclear. The germline V gene encodes CDR1 LNHNV and CDR2 YYDKDF (reference sequence). Trimming stripped 1 base from V and 0 bases from J, with 7 bases between. This CDR3 region has 14 residues. The CDR3 loop is CATSRVGISYEQYF. CDR3 in DNA: TGTGCCACCAGCAGAGTAGGGATCTCCTACGAGCAGTACTTC.